The 20 T cell receptor beta chains below were found in one sample sequenced in a study of blood T cell repertoires in COVID-19. Assay: immunoSEQ multiplex PCR; the TCRdb copy retains only in-frame clones and omits some. The data contain roughly 150,000 clones, about 79% of them singletons. Sequencing used peripheral blood. Every receptor here comes from a woman between 50 and 59 years old in a cohort sampled during active or convalescent COVID-19.

This clone was detected a few times. The J gene is TRBJ1-5, the V gene TRBV19; TRBD1 matches at 7 bases. Germline V CDR1 and CDR2: LNHDA, SQIVND (reference sequence). The ends lost 3 bases at V and 2 bases at J; junction bases unmatched: 7. The CDR3 length is 16 residues. The CDR3 DNA is TGTGCCAGTAGTATGGTGTCAGGGGGTCGCAATCAGCCCCAGCATTTT. Its protein product is CASSMVSGGRNQPQHF.

The chain uses TRBV2 and TRBJ1-5; D possibly corresponds to TRBD1 (6 bases). Trimming cost V 6 bases and J 4 bases, with 16 bases left between them. CDR3 size: 15 residues. Germline CDR1 SNHLY, CDR2 FYNNEI. The CDR3 loop is CASSLTGTSNQPQHF. In DNA, the CDR3 is TGTGCCAGCAGCCTGACAGGAACTAGTAATCAGCCCCAGCATTTT.

The chain couples TRBV24-1 to TRBJ2-1; 9 nucleotides match TRBD1. Per germline, CDR1 KGHDR and CDR2 SFDVKD. This CDR3 is built from 17 residues. V was pared by 3 bases and J by 4 bases, with 9 bases of the junction left unmatched. The CDR3 DNA reads TGTGCCACCAGTGATCCCACCGGGACAGGGTGGTACAATGAGCAGTTCTTC. Translated: CATSDPTGTGWYNEQFF.

V is TRBV7-2 and J is TRBJ1-2; TRBD1 matches at 7 bases. The length of the CDR3 is 16 residues. The germline CDR1 and CDR2 sequences are SGHTA and FQGNSA. The J segment lost 6 bases and the V segment lost 2 bases, leaving 12 bases of the junction unmatched. Here the CDR3 DNA reads TGTGCCAGCAGCTTAAGCTGGGACAGTCGAATTCATGGCTACACCTTC. Translated, it gives CASSLSWDSRIHGYTF.

The J gene is TRBJ1-1, the V gene TRBV5-6; no definite D call. The V gene lost 2 bases and the J gene lost 4 bases, with 9 bases spanning the gap. Germline assignment: CDR1 SGHDT and CDR2 YYEEEE. CDR3 size: 13 residues. This CDR3 is CASSFSGSTEAFF. The CDR3 DNA sequence: TGTGCCAGCAGCTTTTCCGGGAGCACTGAAGCTTTCTTT.

The J gene is TRBJ1-5, the V gene TRBV2; TRBD1 matches at 10 bases. V gave up 6 bases and J gave up 4 bases; unmatched junction bases: 18. CDR1 is SNHLY, CDR2 FYNNEI, per germline. The CDR3 extends over 19 amino acids. The CDR3 spells CASRVNRDRGNPGNQPQHF. Written as DNA, the CDR3 is TGTGCCAGCAGAGTTAACCGGGACAGGGGTAACCCGGGGAATCAGCCCCAGCATTTT.

The V gene is TRBV4-1, the J gene TRBJ2-5; no definite D call. In germline, CDR1 is MGHRA, CDR2 YSYEKL. This CDR3 spans 15 amino acids. The V end was cut by 2 bases, the J end by 3 bases, with 13 bases between. In nucleotides, the CDR3 is TGCGCCAGCAGCCAACCCGCCAGGTTCGAAGAGACCCAGTACTTC. Amino acids: CASSQPARFEETQYF.

V usage is TRBV10-3 and J usage is TRBJ2-3; TRBD2 aligns across 10 bases. The CDR3 runs 16 residues. Germline CDR1 is ENHRY and CDR2 is SYGVKD. Losses at the gene ends were 0 bases for V and 3 bases for J; bases not matched to a gene: 3. The CDR3 sequence is CAISESVAGGTDTQYF. CDR3 DNA sequence: TGTGCCATCAGTGAGTCGGTAGCGGGGGGAACAGATACGCAGTATTTT.

The V call is TRBV10-3, the J call TRBJ2-7; D may be TRBD2 (5 bases). The germline V gene has CDR1 ENHRY and CDR2 SYGVKD. The CDR3 covers 14 residues. Trimming took 5 bases from V and 9 from J, leaving 20 bases between them. CDR3 amino acids: CAISPTGNNRGQYF. The CDR3 DNA reads as TGTGCCATCAGTCCTACCGGTAACAACCGGGGGCAGTACTTC.

The rearrangement joins TRBV5-1 to TRBJ2-1; 15 nucleotides match TRBD2. The CDR3 consists of 16 residues. V shed 4 bases and J 7 bases; nucleotides not matched to a gene: 6. The germline V gene encodes CDR1 SGHRS and CDR2 YFSETQ. The CDR3: CASSRTSGGARNEQFF. The CDR3 nucleotides are TGCGCCAGCAGCCGGACTAGCGGGGGGGCGAGGAATGAGCAGTTCTTC.

The chain combines TRBV24-1 with TRBJ1-3; no definite D call. This CDR3 has 13 amino acids. The V and J ends lost 2 bases and 15 bases respectively, with 16 bases between them. Germline V gene lookup returns CDR1 KGHDR and CDR2 SFDVKD. The CDR3 nucleotides are TGTGCCACCAGTGATTCAAACGCGCGGCGGCGATATTTT. It yields the protein CATSDSNARRRYF.

This clone was seen a few times. V and J are TRBV24-1 and TRBJ2-5, with D possibly TRBD1 on 5 matching bases. Deletions cut 5 bases from V and 3 bases from J, with 6 bases between. Germline values: CDR1 KGHDR, CDR2 SFDVKD. There are 12 residues in the CDR3. The CDR3 spells CATSVTEETQYF. Here the CDR3 DNA reads TGTGCCACCAGTGTGACAGAAGAGACCCAGTACTTC.

This clone was observed a few times. The chain joins TRBV12-3 or TRBV12-4 to TRBJ1-2; 7 nucleotides agree with TRBD1. The CDR3 extends over 13 amino acids. The junction had 6 bases not matched to a gene; V was cut back by 3 bases and J by 8 bases. The CDR3 region is CASSFNRGLGYTF. In DNA, the CDR3 is TGTGCCAGCAGTTTCAACAGGGGCTTAGGCTACACCTTC.

This chain links TRBV18 with TRBJ1-6; D call uncertain. V dropped 2 bases and J dropped 8 bases, with 13 bases sitting between them. Germline CDR1 reads KGHSH; CDR2 reads LQKENI. This CDR3 has 15 amino acids. The CDR3 DNA reads as TGTGCCAGCTCACCAAAGCCGGGGAGCGATTCACCCCTCCACTTT. The encoded protein is CASSPKPGSDSPLHF.

This clone appeared a few times. For the CDR3, the DNA is TGTGCCAGCAGCTTAATAGTGAATATGCCTAATGAGCAGTTCTTC. It yields the protein CASSLIVNMPNEQFF. The rearrangement joins TRBV7-2 to TRBJ2-1; D not resolved. Germline assignment: CDR1 SGHTA and CDR2 FQGNSA. The CDR3 contains 15 residues. With 2 bases removed from V and 7 bases from J, the gap between germline ends came to 15 bases.

The chain is built from TRBV2 and TRBJ2-1, with 14 bases aligning to TRBD2. The CDR3 spans 16 residues. Germline CDR1 SNHLY, CDR2 FYNNEI. V gave up 6 bases and J gave up 4 bases; unmatched junction bases: 5. CDR3 bases: TGTGCCAGCAGGCCCGGACTAGCGGGGGGATACAATGAGCAGTTCTTC. Protein sequence: CASRPGLAGGYNEQFF.

The CDR3 region is CASIRQGGDNQPQHF. DNA of the CDR3: TGTGCCAGCATTCGCCAGGGGGGTGACAATCAGCCCCAGCATTTT. This chain connects TRBV6-5 to TRBJ1-5; 7 bases are shared with TRBD1. The CDR3 is made up of 15 amino acids. V lost 7 bases and J lost 3; bases outside the gene matches: 9. Germline V gene sequence: CDR1 MNHEY, CDR2 SVGAGI.

The rearrangement uses TRBV7-8 and TRBJ2-5, with 10 positions matching TRBD2. CDR1 and CDR2 from the germline V gene are SGHVS and FQNEAQ. CDR3 length equals 14 residues. V shed 5 bases, J shed 5 bases, and the junction held 5 bases outside the gene matches. The CDR3 DNA sequence: TGTGCCAGCAGCACTTTAGCGGGGGGTGAGACCCAGTACTTC. It translates to CASSTLAGGETQYF. The variable domain in full, completed from reference TRBV7-8 and TRBJ2-5, reads GAGVSQSPRYKVAKRGQDVALRCDPISGHVSLFWYQQALGQGPEFLTYFQNEAQLDKSGLPSDRFFAERPEGSVSTLKIQRTQQEDSAVYLCASSTLAGGETQYFGPGTRLLVL.

This clone was seen only a few times. The chain uses TRBV9 and TRBJ2-1; the match to TRBD2 covers 9 bases. The ends lost 5 bases at V and 6 bases at J; junction bases unmatched: 6. CDR3 size: 14 residues. Germline V CDR1 and CDR2: SGDLS, YYNGEE. The CDR3 reads CASRQAGGSNEQFF. The CDR3 DNA is TGTGCCAGCAGGCAAGCGGGGGGCAGCAATGAGCAGTTCTTC. The full variable domain, in which reference TRBV9 and TRBJ2-1 provide the parts outside the CDR3, is DSGVTQTPKHLITATGQRVTLRCSPRSGDLSVYWYQQSLDQGLQFLIQYYNGEERAKGNILERFSAQQFPDLHSELNLSSLELGDSALYFCASRQAGGSNEQFFGPGTRLTVL.

This sequence joins TRBV2 and TRBJ1-5, with TRBD1 as a possible D gene (5 bases). The V and J ends lost 6 bases and 7 bases respectively, with 19 bases between them. CDR1 and CDR2 (germline): SNHLY, FYNNEI. The CDR3 extends over 15 amino acids. In DNA, the CDR3 is TGTGCCAGCAGCCGTGACGCTCAGGGAGGGCAGCCCCAGCATTTT. Its protein is CASSRDAQGGQPQHF.